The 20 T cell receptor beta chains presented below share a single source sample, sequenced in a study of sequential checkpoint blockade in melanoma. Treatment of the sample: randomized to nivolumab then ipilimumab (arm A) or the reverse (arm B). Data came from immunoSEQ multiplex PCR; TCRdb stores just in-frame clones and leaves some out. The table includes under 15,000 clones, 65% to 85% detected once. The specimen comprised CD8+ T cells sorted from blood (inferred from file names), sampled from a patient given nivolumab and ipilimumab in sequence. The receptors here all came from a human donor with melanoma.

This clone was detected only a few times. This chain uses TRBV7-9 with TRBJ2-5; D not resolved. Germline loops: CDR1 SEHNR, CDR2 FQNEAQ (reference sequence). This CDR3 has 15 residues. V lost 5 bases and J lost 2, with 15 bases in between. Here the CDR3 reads CASSPPTPGQETQYF. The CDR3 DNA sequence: TGTGCCAGCAGCCCCCCGACCCCAGGTCAAGAGACCCAGTACTTC.

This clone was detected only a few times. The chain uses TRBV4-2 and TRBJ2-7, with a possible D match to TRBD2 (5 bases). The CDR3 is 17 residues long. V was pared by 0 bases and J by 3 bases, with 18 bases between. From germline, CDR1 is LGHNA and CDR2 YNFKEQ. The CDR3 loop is CASSQDVEAPSGYEQYF. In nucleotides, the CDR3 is TGTGCCAGCAGCCAAGATGTGGAGGCCCCGAGCGGCTACGAGCAGTACTTC.

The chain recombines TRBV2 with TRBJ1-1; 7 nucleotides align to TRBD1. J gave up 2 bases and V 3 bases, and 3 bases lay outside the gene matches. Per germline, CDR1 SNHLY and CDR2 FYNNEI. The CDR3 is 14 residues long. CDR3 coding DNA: TGTGCCAGCAGTGAGGGACAGTATAACACTGAAGCTTTCTTT. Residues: CASSEGQYNTEAFF.

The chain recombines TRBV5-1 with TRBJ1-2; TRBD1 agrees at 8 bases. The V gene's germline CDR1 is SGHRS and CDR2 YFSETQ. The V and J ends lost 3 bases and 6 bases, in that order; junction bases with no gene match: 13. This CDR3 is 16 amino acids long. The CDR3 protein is CASSSGTGLLGNGYTF. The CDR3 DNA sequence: TGCGCCAGCAGCTCGGGGACAGGCCTTTTAGGGAATGGCTACACCTTC.

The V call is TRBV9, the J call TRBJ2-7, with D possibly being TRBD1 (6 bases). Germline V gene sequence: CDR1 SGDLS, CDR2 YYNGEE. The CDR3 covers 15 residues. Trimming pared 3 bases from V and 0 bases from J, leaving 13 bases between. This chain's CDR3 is CASSGARGSSYEQYF. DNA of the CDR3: TGTGCCAGCAGCGGGGCGAGGGGGTCCTCCTACGAGCAGTACTTC.

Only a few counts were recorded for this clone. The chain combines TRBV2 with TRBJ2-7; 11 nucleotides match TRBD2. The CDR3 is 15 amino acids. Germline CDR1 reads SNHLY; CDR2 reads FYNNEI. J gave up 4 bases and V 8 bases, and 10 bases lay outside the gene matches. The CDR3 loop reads CASLVPGTSGYEQYF. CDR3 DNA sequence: TGTGCCAGCCTGGTTCCCGGGACTAGCGGTTACGAGCAGTACTTC.

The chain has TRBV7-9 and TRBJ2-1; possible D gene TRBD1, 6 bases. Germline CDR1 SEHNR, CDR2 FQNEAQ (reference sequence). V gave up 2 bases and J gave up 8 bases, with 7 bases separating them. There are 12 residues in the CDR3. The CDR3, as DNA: TGTGCCAGCAGCTTACCAGGGGATGAGCAGTTCTTC. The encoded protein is CASSLPGDEQFF.

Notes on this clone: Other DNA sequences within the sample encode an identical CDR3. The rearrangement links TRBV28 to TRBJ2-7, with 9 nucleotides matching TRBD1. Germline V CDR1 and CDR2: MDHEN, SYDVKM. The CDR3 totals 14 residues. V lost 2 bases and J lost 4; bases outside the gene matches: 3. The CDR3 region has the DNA TGTGCCAGCAGTTTAGGGACAGGGAGTTACGAGCAGTACTTC. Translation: CASSLGTGSYEQYF.

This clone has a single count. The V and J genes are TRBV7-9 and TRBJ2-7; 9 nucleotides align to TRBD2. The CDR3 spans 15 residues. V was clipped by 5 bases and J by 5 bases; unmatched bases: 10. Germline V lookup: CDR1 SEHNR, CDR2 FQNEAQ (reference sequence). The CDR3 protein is CASSLWVAGDNEQYF. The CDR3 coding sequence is TGTGCCAGCAGCCTCTGGGTAGCGGGAGACAACGAGCAGTACTTC.

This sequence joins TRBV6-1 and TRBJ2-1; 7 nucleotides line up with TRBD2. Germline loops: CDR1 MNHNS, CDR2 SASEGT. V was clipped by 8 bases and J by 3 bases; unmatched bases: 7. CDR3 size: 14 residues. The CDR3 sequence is CASSGAGDYNEQFF. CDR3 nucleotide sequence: TGTGCCAGCTCCGGGGCGGGAGACTACAATGAGCAGTTCTTC.

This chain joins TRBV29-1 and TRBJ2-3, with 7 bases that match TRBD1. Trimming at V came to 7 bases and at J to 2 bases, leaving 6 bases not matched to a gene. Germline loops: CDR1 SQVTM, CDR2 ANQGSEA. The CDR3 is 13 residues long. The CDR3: CSAVGGITDTQYF. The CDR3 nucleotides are TGCAGCGCCGTAGGGGGCATCACAGATACGCAGTATTTT.

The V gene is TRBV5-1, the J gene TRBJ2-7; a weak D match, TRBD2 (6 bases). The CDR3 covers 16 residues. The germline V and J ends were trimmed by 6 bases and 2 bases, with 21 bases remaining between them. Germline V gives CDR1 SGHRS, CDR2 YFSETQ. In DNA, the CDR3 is TGCGCCAGCATGCAGGCCCCTCACCCGGGGGCCTACGAGCAGTACTTC. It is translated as CASMQAPHPGAYEQYF.

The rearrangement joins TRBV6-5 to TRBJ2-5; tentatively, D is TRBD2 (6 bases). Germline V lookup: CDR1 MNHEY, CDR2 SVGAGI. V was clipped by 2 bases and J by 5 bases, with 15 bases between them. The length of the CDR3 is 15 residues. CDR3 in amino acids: CASSYLRGSGETQYF. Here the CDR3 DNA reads TGTGCCAGCAGTTACCTCCGGGGAAGCGGGGAGACCCAGTACTTC.

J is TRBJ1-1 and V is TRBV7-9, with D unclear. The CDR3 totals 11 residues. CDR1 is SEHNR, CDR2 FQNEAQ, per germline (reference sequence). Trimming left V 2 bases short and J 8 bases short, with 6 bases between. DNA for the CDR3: TGTGCCAGCAGCTTAAACAGAGAAGCTTTCTTT. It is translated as CASSLNREAFF.

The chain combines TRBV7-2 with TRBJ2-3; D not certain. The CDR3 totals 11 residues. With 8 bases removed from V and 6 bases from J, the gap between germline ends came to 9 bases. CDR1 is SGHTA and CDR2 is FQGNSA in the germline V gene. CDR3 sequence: CASHPQDTQYF. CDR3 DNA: TGTGCCAGCCATCCCCAGGATACGCAGTATTTT.

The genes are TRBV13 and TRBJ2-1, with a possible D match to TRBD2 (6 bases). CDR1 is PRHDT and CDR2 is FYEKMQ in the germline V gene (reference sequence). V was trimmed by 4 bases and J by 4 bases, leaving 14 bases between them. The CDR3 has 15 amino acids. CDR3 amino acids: CASSYGLTEYNEQFF. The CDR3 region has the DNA TGTGCCAGCAGCTACGGACTAACCGAGTACAATGAGCAGTTCTTC.

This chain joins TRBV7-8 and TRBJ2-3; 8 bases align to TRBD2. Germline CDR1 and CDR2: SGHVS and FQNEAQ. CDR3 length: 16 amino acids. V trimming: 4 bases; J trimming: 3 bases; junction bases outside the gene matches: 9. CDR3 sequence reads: CASSWPAGVGTDTQYF. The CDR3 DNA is TGTGCCAGCAGCTGGCCAGCGGGAGTTGGGACAGATACGCAGTATTTT.

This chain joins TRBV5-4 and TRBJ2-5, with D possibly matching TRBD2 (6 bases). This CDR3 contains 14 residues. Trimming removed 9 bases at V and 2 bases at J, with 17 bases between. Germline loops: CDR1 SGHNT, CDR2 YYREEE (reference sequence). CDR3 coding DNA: TGTGCCATCACGACTAGGGGCGGTCAAGAGACCCAGTACTTC. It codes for CAITTRGGQETQYF.

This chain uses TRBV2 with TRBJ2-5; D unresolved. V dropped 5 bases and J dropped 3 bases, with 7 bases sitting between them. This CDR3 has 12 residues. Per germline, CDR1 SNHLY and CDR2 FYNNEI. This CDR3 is CASSNREETQYF. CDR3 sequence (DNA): TGTGCCAGCAGTAACCGGGAAGAGACCCAGTACTTC.

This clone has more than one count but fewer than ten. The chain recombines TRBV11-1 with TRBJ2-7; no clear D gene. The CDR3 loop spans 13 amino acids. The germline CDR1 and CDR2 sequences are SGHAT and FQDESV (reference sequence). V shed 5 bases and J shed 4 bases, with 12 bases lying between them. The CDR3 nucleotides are TGTGCCAGCAGCGACGGCCTAGAGTACGAGCAGTACTTC. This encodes CASSDGLEYEQYF. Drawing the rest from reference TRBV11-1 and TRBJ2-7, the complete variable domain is EAEVAQSPRYKITEKSQAVAFWCDPISGHATLYWYRQILGQGPELLVQFQDESVVDDSQLPKDRFSAERLKGVDSTLKIQPAELGDSAMYLCASSDGLEYEQYFGPGTRLTVT.